The 11 T cell receptor beta chains reported below all come from one sample, sequenced in a study of tumor-infiltrating lymphocytes in primary liver carcinoma. Scientists recovered RNA and DNA together from roughly 20-30 mg of unsorted bulk tissue. The input was roughly 0.5 ug total RNA; TCR beta cDNA was made from it with a constant-region primer. Three nested multiplex PCR rounds, a slightly modified ARM-PCR method, built the TCR beta libraries. With TRBV1-TRBV30 forward primers and a C-beta reverse primer, the first two PCR rounds were run for roughly 10 cycles each. Each CDR3 protein is one row after TCRdb ran MiXCR on the multiplex PCR reads. Of roughly 78,000 distinct CDR3 sequences listed, about 70% were seen once; the top ten hold approximately 15%. Sequencing was done on a sample of liver tumor tissue from sampling region 4. Subset described: tumor region T4, right-lateral pole. The receptors were gathered from an older woman with primary liver carcinoma and hepatitis B virus infection.

Notes on this clonotype: A read error may be the cause here, since a much bigger clone is one base away. The chain is built from TRBV30 and TRBJ2-7; the D call may be TRBD1 or TRBD2 (5 bases each). Germline CDR1 is GTSNPN and CDR2 is SVGIG (reference sequence). CDR3 length: 13 residues. The germline V and J ends were trimmed by 2 bases and 2 bases, with 10 bases remaining between them. The CDR3 sequence: CAWSWDGPYEQYF. Written as DNA, the CDR3 is TGTGCCTGGAGTTGGGACGGACCCTACGAGCAGTACTTC.

As regards this clonotype: Mismatch with germline at one junction end may stem from a read error. The V gene is TRBV11-3, the J gene TRBJ2-7; the match to TRBD1 covers 12 bases. The CDR3 has 15 residues. The V gene's germline CDR1 is SGHNT and CDR2 YENEEA. Here the CDR3 DNA reads TGTGCCGGCAGCATTGGGACAGGGGGCTCCCTCGAGCAGTACTTC. It is translated as CAGSIGTGGSLEQYF.

Notes on this clonotype: This may be a read error: a much more frequent sequence differs by one nucleotide. The chain has TRBV19 and TRBJ1-5; D not certain. In germline, CDR1 is LNHDA, CDR2 SQIVND (reference sequence). The length of the CDR3 is 13 residues. The CDR3 nucleotides read TGTGCCAGTAGTATCATGGGAGATCAGCACCAGCATTTT. Translated, it gives CASSIMGDQHQHF.

Turning to this clonotype: The junction differs from germline at one of its ends, possibly a read error. The J gene is TRBJ2-7, the V gene TRBV29-1; no definite D call. CDR1 is SQVTM, CDR2 ANQGSEA, per germline. The CDR3 is 12 amino acids. The CDR3, as DNA: TGCGGCGTTGAAGCCCAACCCTACGAGCAGTGCTTC. Translated: CGVEAQPYEQCF.

With respect to this clonotype: Being one base from a much bigger clone, this may be a read error. The rearrangement uses TRBV7-9 and TRBJ1-5, with D unresolved. The CDR3 has 13 residues. CDR1 and CDR2 (germline): SEHNR, FQNEAQ (reference sequence). Trimming left V 1 base short and J 0 bases short, with 1 base between. Here the CDR3 reads CASSLVSNQPQHF. The CDR3 region has the DNA TGTGCCAGCAGCTTAGTTAGCAATCAGCCCCAGCATTTT.

This chain joins TRBV20-1 and TRBJ2-3; no clear D. Germline CDR1 and CDR2: DFQATT and SNEGSKA (reference sequence). V was trimmed by 0 bases and J by 0 bases, leaving 10 bases between them. This CDR3 comprises 15 residues. CDR3 protein: CSARDRRKSTDTQYF. CDR3 DNA sequence: TGCAGTGCTAGAGATCGCCGGAAGAGCACAGATACGCAGTATTTT.

The chain uses TRBV6-2 or TRBV6-3 and TRBJ2-1, with D tentatively TRBD2 (6 bases). Trimming took 2 bases from V and 8 from J, leaving 13 bases between them. Looked up from germline, CDR1 is MNHEY and CDR2 is SVGEGT. The CDR3 has 14 residues. The CDR3 is CASSYDGSHHEQFF. The CDR3 nucleotides are TGTGCCAGCAGTTACGACGGGAGCCACCATGAGCAGTTCTTC.

With regard to this clonotype: One junction end disagrees with the germline gene, perhaps due to a read error. The genes are TRBV12-3 or TRBV12-4 and TRBJ2-6; 7 positions match TRBD1. CDR3 size: 17 residues. DNA for the CDR3: TGTGCCAGCAGAAGGACAGGTTCCCTTACCGGGGCCAACGTCATGACTTTC. Translating it yields CASRRTGSLTGANVMTF.

Worth noting for this clonotype: This clone may be a read error of a much larger clone one base away. The chain uses TRBV20-1 and TRBJ1-2; possibly TRBD1 for D (5 bases). V was cut by 4 bases and J by 0 bases, with 12 bases left in between. The CDR3 totals 14 residues. Germline CDR1 DFQATT, CDR2 SNEGSKA (reference sequence). CDR3 in amino acids: CSAIPGTSNYGYTF. The CDR3 nucleotides are TGCAGTGCTATCCCCGGGACTTCTAACTATGGCTACACCTTC.

This clonotype was counted a few times. Germline is not matched at one junction end, which may reflect a read error. The chain links TRBV5-1 to TRBJ2-3; D remains ambiguous. The CDR3 contains 15 residues. Germline V gene lookup returns CDR1 SGHRS and CDR2 YFSETQ. CDR3 region: CASSLAISLTDTQYF. CDR3 in DNA: TGCGCTAGCAGCTTGGCCATTAGTTTGACAGATACGCAGTATTTT.

A word on this clonotype: The final CDR3 position lacks the conserved phenylalanine or tryptophan, pointing to a likely read error. This chain joins TRBV20-1 and TRBJ1-5, with D perhaps TRBD1 (5 bases). Trimming removed 4 bases from V and 4 bases from J, with 8 bases in between. Germline V gene data show CDR1 as DFQATT and CDR2 as SNEGSKA (reference sequence). There are 12 residues in the CDR3. The CDR3: CSATRQNQPQHS. The CDR3 nucleotides are TGCAGTGCTACTCGACAGAATCAGCCCCAGCATTCT.